Below are 12 T cell receptor beta chains sequenced from a single sample in a study of Ad26.COV2.S vaccination and SARS-CoV-2 variants. The treatment here: 15 to 20 received Ad26.COV2.S at low or high dose, single or two shots; 5 received placebo; per-sample allocation not given. Following the first vaccine or placebo injection, samples were taken on day 63. Profiled with immunoSEQ multiplex PCR; TCRdb holds only in-frame clones, not every one. The table includes 250,000 or so clones, about 83% detected once. The material sequenced was peripheral blood, taken in a trial of Ad26.COV2.S vaccine versus placebo. These receptors came from a person aged 18-65 years who received the Ad26.COV2.S COVID-19 vaccine or a placebo.

This sequence joins TRBV27 and TRBJ2-7; D is undetermined. Germline CDR1 MNHEY, CDR2 SMNVEV (reference sequence). V was shortened by 3 bases and J by 1 base, with 7 bases between the two germline ends. CDR3 length equals 13 residues. CDR3 nucleotide sequence: TGTGCCAGCAGTTTTGGGCAGTCCTACGAGCAGTACGTC. It encodes CASSFGQSYEQYV.

This sequence joins TRBV9 and TRBJ2-1, with 9 bases identical to TRBD2. The trim removed 7 bases at V and 5 bases at J, leaving 1 base unmatched. Germline CDR1 is SGDLS and CDR2 is YYNGEE. CDR3 size: 12 residues. The CDR3 nucleotides read TGTGCCAGCGGACTAGCGCACAATGAGCAGTTCTTC. This codes for CASGLAHNEQFF.

The CDR3 loop is CAWSPNTGELFF. The CDR3 DNA reads TGTGCCTGGAGTCCTAACACCGGGGAGCTGTTTTTT. The chain recombines TRBV30 with TRBJ2-2; D unclear. V lost 2 bases to trimming and J lost 2 bases, with 3 bases between them. Germline V CDR1 and CDR2: GTSNPN, SVGIG (reference sequence). This CDR3 has 12 residues.

This chain links TRBV19 with TRBJ1-2; D uncertain. This CDR3 contains 14 residues. V gave up 1 base and J gave up 8 bases, with 14 bases separating them. Germline V gives CDR1 LNHDA, CDR2 SQIVND (reference sequence). This chain's CDR3 is CASSIARSHDGYTF. CDR3 nucleotide sequence: TGTGCCAGTAGTATAGCGAGGTCTCACGACGGCTACACCTTC. Supplemented by reference TRBV19 and TRBJ1-2, the full variable domain reads DGGITQSPKYLFRKEGQNVTLSCEQNLNHDAMYWYRQDPGQGLRLIYYSQIVNDFQKGDIAEGYSVSREKKESFPLTVTSAQKNPTAFYLCASSIARSHDGYTFGSGTRLTVV.

This rearrangement joins TRBV5-8 to TRBJ2-5; 8 bases fit TRBD2. The CDR3 contains 15 residues. J lost 4 bases, V lost 4 bases, and 9 bases had no gene match. Germline V gives CDR1 SGHTS, CDR2 YDEGEE. The CDR3 nucleotides are TGTGCCAGCAGCCAGGGGTTCGGGGGGGGAGAGACCCAGTACTTC. It codes for CASSQGFGGGETQYF.

The chain links TRBV13 to TRBJ1-1, with TRBD1 identical over 9 bases. The CDR3 covers 15 residues. Looked up from germline, CDR1 is PRHDT and CDR2 is FYEKMQ (reference sequence). V shed 6 bases, J shed 4 bases, and the junction held 9 bases outside the gene matches. The CDR3 sequence is CASSPGQGGITEAFF. As DNA, the CDR3 is TGTGCCAGCAGTCCGGGACAGGGAGGGATCACTGAAGCTTTCTTT.

This clone appeared once. Other DNA variants within this sample encode the same CDR3. The chain combines TRBV5-1 with TRBJ2-3; D gene uncertain. The germline V gene encodes CDR1 SGHRS and CDR2 YFSETQ. V gave up 0 bases and J gave up 0 bases, with 5 bases separating them. This CDR3 spans 14 amino acids. The CDR3 protein is CASSLGGSTDTQYF. The CDR3 DNA sequence: TGCGCCAGCAGCTTGGGGGGTAGCACAGATACGCAGTATTTT.

The chain is built from TRBV9 and TRBJ2-1, with a tentative D call TRBD1 (5 bases). The CDR3 has 14 amino acids. Per the germline V gene, CDR1 is SGDLS and CDR2 is YYNGEE. Trimming stripped 4 bases from V and 3 bases from J, with 11 bases between. CDR3 nucleotides: TGTGCCAGCAGCCCGACAGTTCTCTACAATGAGCAGTTCTTC. Translating it yields CASSPTVLYNEQFF.

V and J are TRBV6-5 and TRBJ1-1, with unresolved D. Trimming cost V 2 bases and J 5 bases, with 12 bases left between them. The CDR3 runs 14 residues. The germline V gene has CDR1 MNHEY and CDR2 SVGAGI. Here the CDR3 DNA reads TGTGCCAGCAGTTACGACCGACGGGTAACTGAAGCTTTCTTT. It translates to CASSYDRRVTEAFF.

The chain recombines TRBV13 with TRBJ2-7; D not resolved. Germline V gene data show CDR1 as PRHDT and CDR2 as FYEKMQ (reference sequence). With 1 base removed from V and 6 bases from J, the gap between germline ends came to 4 bases. This CDR3 spans 11 amino acids. The CDR3 loop is CASSLVTEQYF. The CDR3 DNA sequence: TGTGCCAGCAGCTTAGTGACCGAGCAGTACTTC.

V gene TRBV6-2 or TRBV6-3 combines with J gene TRBJ1-2, with TRBD1 identical over 10 bases. The germline V gene encodes CDR1 MNHEY and CDR2 SVGEGT. The CDR3 sequence is 14 residues long. V was clipped by 2 bases and J by 7 bases; unmatched bases: 4. The CDR3 DNA reads TGTGCCAGCAGTTACCGGGGACAGGGGTCTGGCTACACCTTC. Translated: CASSYRGQGSGYTF.

The sample holds one count of this clone. The chain carries TRBV19 and TRBJ2-3, with 13 bases aligning to TRBD2. Germline V gene lookup returns CDR1 LNHDA and CDR2 SQIVND (reference sequence). Trimming at V came to 5 bases and at J to 4 bases, leaving 6 bases not matched to a gene. The CDR3 is 16 residues long. The CDR3 is CASSLRTSGSADTQYF. CDR3 coding DNA: TGTGCCAGTAGTCTCCGGACTAGCGGGAGTGCAGATACGCAGTATTTT.